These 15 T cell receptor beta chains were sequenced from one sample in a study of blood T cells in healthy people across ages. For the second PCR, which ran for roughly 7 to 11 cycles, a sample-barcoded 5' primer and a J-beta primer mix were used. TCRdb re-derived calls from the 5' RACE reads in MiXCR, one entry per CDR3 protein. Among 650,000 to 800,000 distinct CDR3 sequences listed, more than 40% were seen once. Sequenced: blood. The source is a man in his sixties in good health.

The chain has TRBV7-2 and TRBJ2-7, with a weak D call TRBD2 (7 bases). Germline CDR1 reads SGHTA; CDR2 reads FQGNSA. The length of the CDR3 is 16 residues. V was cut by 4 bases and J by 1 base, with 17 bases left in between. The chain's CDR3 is CASSSLGGGLSYEQYF. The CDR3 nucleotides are TGTGCCAGCAGCTCTCTAGGGGGGGGGCTATCCTACGAGCAGTACTTC.

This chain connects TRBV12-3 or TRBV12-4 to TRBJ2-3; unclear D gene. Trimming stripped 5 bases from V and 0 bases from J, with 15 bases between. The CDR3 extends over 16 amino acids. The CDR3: CASSPPLGVSTDTQYF. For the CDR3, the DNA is TGTGCCAGCAGTCCGCCTCTGGGCGTCAGCACAGATACGCAGTATTTT.

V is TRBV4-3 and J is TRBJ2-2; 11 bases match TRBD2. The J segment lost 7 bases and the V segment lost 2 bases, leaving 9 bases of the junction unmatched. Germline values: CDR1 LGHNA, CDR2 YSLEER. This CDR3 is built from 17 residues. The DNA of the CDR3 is TGCGCCAGCAGCCAACGACCCCGGACTAGCGGGCACGGGGAGCTGTTTTTT. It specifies CASSQRPRTSGHGELFF.

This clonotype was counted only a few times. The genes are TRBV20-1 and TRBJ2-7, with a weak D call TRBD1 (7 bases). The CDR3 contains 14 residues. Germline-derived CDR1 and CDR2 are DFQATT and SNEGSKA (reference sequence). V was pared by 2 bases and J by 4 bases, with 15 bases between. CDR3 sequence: CSARSPTGRYEQYF. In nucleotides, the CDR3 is TGCAGTGCTAGAAGCCCGACAGGGAGGTACGAGCAGTACTTC.

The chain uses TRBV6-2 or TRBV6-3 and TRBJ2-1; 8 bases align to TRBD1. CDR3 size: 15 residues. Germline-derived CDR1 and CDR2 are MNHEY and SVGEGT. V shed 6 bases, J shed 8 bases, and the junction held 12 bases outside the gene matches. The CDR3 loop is CASRHLGQGIDEQFF. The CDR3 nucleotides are TGTGCCAGCAGACACCTCGGACAGGGTATCGATGAGCAGTTCTTC.

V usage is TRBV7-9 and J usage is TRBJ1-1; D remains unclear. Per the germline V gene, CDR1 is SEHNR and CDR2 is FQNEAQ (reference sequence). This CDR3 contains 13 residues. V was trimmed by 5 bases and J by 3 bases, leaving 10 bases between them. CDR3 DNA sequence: TGTGCCAGCAGCCCGTTAGGTCACACTGAAGCTTTCTTT. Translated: CASSPLGHTEAFF.

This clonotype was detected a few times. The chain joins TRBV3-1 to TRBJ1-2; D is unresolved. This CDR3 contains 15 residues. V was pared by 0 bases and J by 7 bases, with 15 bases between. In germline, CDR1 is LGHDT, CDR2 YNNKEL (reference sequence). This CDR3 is CASSQDRTRLVGYTF. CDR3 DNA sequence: TGTGCCAGCAGCCAAGATCGGACCCGCCTGGTTGGCTACACCTTC.

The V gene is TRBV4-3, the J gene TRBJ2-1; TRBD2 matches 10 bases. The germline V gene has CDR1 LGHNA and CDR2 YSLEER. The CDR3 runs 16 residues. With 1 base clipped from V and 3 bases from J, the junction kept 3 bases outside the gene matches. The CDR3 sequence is CASSQVWTSGYNEQFF. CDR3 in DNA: TGCGCCAGCAGCCAAGTATGGACTAGCGGCTACAATGAGCAGTTCTTC.

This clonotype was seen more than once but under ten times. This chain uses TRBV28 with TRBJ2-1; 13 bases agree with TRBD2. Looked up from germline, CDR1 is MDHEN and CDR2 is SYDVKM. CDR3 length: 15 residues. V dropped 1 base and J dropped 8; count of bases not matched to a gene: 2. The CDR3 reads CASSLFTSGGDEQFF. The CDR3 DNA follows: TGTGCCAGCAGTTTATTTACTAGCGGGGGGGATGAGCAGTTCTTC.

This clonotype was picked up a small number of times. CDR3 DNA sequence: TGCGCCAGCAGCCAAGGCCGGCGTGTCCTGACTTTC. Protein: CASSQGRRVLTF. The chain links TRBV4-3 to TRBJ2-6; D not certain. Germline assignment: CDR1 LGHNA and CDR2 YSLEER. Trimming pared 1 base from V and 13 bases from J, leaving 8 bases between. This CDR3 comprises 12 residues.

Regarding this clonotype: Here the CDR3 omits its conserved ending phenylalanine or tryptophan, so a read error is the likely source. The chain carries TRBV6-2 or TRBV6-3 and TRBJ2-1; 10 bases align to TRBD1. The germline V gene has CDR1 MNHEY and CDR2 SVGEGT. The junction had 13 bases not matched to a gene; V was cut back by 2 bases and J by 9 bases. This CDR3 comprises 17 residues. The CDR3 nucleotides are TGTGCCAGCAGTTACCCGCCGGGGACAGGGGCTTTCGGTGAGCAGTTCGTC. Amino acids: CASSYPPGTGAFGEQFV.

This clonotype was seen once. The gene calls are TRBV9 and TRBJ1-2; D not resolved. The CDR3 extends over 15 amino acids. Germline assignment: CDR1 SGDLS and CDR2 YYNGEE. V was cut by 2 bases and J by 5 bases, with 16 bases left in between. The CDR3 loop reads CASSVTAESSYGYTF. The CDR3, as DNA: TGTGCCAGCAGCGTGACCGCAGAAAGTAGTTATGGCTACACCTTC.

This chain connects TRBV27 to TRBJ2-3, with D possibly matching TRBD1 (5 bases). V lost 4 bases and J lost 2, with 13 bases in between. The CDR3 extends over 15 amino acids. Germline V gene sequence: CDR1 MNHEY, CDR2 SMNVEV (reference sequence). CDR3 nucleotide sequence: TGTGCCAGCAGTTCGCAGGGTACCCCCACAGATACGCAGTATTTT. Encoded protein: CASSSQGTPTDTQYF.

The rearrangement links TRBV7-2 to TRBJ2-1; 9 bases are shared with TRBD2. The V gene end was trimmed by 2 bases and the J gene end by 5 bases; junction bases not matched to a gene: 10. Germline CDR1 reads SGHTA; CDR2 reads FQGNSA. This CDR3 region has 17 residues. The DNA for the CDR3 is TGTGCCAGCAGCTTAATCCTAGCGGGGCGGAGGCACAATGAGCAGTTCTTC. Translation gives CASSLILAGRRHNEQFF.

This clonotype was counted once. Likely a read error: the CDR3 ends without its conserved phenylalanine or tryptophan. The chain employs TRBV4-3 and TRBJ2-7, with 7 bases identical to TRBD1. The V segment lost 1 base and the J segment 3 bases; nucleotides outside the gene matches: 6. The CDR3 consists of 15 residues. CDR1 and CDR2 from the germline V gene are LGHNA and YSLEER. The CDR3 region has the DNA TGCGCCAGCAGCCAAGGCCAGGACAGGTACTACGAGCAGTACTAC. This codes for CASSQGQDRYYEQYY.